The source of this T cell receptor (beta chain) is a study of cytomegalovirus exposure and HLA in healthy donors. The CDR3 covers 13 residues. The V gene lost 6 bases and the J gene lost 0 bases, with 7 bases spanning the gap. Per the germline V gene, CDR1 is KGHSH and CDR2 is LQKENI. PCR involved 60 Vbeta and 13 Jbeta primers. The assay was immunoSEQ multiplex PCR, and TCRdb's table has in-frame clones only and misses some. The sample lists more than 95,000 clones; over 70% were seen once. Sample: PBMCs. The TCR comes from a woman aged 50 to 60 in good health and CMV-seropositive. This rearrangement joins TRBV18 to TRBJ2-3, with a weak D call TRBD2 (5 bases). CDR3 bases: TGTGCCAGCTCCCCGGGAAGCACAGATACGCAGTATTTT. It yields the protein CASSPGSTDTQYF. Full variable domain (outside the CDR3, taken from reference TRBV18 and TRBJ2-3): NAGVMQNPRHLVRRRGQEARLRCSPMKGHSHVYWYRQLPEEGLKFMVYLQKENIIDESGMPKERFSAEFPKEGPSILRIQQVVRGDSAAYFCASSPGSTDTQYFGPGTRLTVL.